This T cell receptor (beta chain) originates from a study of OX40 agonist ivuxolimab in advanced cancers. Background on the whole study: Ivuxolimab, which targeted the costimulatory receptor OX40 (CD134), was an agonistic, fully human IgG2 monoclonal antibody. The paper reports the monotherapy dose-escalation portion (N ≈ 50 patients) of the phase I ivuxolimab trial. Of the approximately 54 dose-escalation patients, hepatocellular carcinoma was present in 19, melanoma in around 15, renal cell carcinoma in 9 and head and neck cancer in 9. Patients were allowed to have had prior anti-PD-1, anti-PD-L1 or anti-CTLA-4 therapy, and approximately 40% of the dose-escalation patients had previously received checkpoint inhibitors. Three dose-escalation patients achieved partial responses, one with hepatocellular carcinoma and two with cutaneous melanoma. Intravenous ivuxolimab was administered to patients every 2 weeks at six dose levels: 0.01, 0.1, 0.3, 1.5, 3 and 10 mg/kg. The purpose of peripheral TCRbeta sequencing was to test whether ivuxolimab changed TCR sequence diversity and led to clonal T-cell expansion. In the dose-escalation cohort, 82.7% of patients were male, and the mean age was roughly 60 years, with a range of 23 to 79.

Genomic DNA was isolated from the sorted cells so that the TCRbeta CDR3 region could be sequenced. TCRbeta CDR3 regions were sequenced using the immunoSEQ Assay. Held by TCRdb, this immuneACCESS table contains in-frame sequences only and omits some clones. Under half of the omission traces to an unresolved V gene where checked; the cause of the rest is unknown. A total of roughly 53,000 clones appear in this sample, about 85% of them only once. Of the sample, 2.8% falls within the top ten clones. About this clone itself: Its antigen is not yet known. Per-nucleotide qualities are absent, and no much larger clonotype sits a single base away.

The trial excluded patients who had a history of autoimmune disease or who were on systemic immunosuppression. In every dose cohort, peripheral blood was drawn for TCR sequencing at baseline, cycle 4 day 1, and cycle 7 day 1. Samples came from an open-label, multicenter, first-in-human phase I dose-escalation trial of ivuxolimab. Adults with locally advanced or metastatic head and neck squamous cell, hepatocellular, melanoma or renal cell carcinoma were enrolled in the trial. Before TCR sequencing, CD4+ T cells and CD8+ T cells were sorted from peripheral blood as separate populations. CDR1 SGHDT and CDR2 YYEEEE are derived from the germline V gene. V is shortened by 4 bases, J by 3 bases, and the region joining them spans 17 bases. From the cysteine up to the phenylalanine, the CDR3 has a length of 15 residues. The retained sequence is limited to the CDR3, 45 bases, with the frame set at the first base.

General conclusions and limits of the study: After ivuxolimab, CD8+ T cells had more expanded clones than CD4+ T cells on average. In partial responders in the 0.1-3.0 mg/kg groups, normalized peripheral clonal expansion was found to be among the lowest, especially among CD8+ T cells. Low levels of normalized T-cell clonal expansion were also seen in some patients who did not respond. At doses of 0.1 to 3.0 mg/kg, clonal expansion of both CD4+ and CD8+ blood T cells was observed from baseline to week 6. The antigen specificity of the peripheral T cells that underwent clonal expansion was not determined.

Here the sequenced sample was CD4+ or CD8+ T cells sorted from blood, taken in a trial of the OX40 agonist ivuxolimab. The clonotype originates from an adult with an advanced solid tumor such as melanoma, head and neck, liver or kidney cancer. This sequence uses TRBV5-6 and TRBJ2-7, and perhaps TRBD1 as D gene, on 6 matching bases. The nucleotide sequence is TGTGCCAGCAGCGGCAGGAGACAGGCTCACTACGAGCAGTACTTC. It codes for CASSGRRQAHYEQYF.